The 30 T cell receptor beta chains below were found in one sample sequenced in a study of breast tumors, draining lymph nodes, adjacent tissues. From the multiplex PCR reads, TCRdb called clonotypes with MiXCR, one entry per CDR3 protein. Seen here are some 15,000 distinct CDR3 sequences, 40% to 60% observed once, and the top ten hold around 17%. The sequencing sample was made of tumor-adjacent breast tissue. Source of these receptors: a female donor with breast cancer. Some clones in this sample may be carry-over from other donors' samples.

This clonotype was seen at least ten times. This rearrangement joins TRBV11-3 to TRBJ2-1; 11 bases map to TRBD2. This CDR3 is 15 amino acids long. Trimming at V came to 4 bases and at J to 12 bases, leaving 11 bases not matched to a gene. Per the germline V gene, CDR1 is SGHNT and CDR2 is YENEEA. As DNA, the CDR3 is TGTGCCAGCAGCTCCTATACCGGGACTAGCGGTTGGCAGTTCTTC. Protein product: CASSSYTGTSGWQFF.

This clonotype was recorded at least ten times. This chain uses TRBV7-2 with TRBJ2-1; D tentatively reads TRBD1 or TRBD2 (5 bases each). This CDR3 region has 15 residues. Trimming removed 3 bases at V and 1 base at J, with 10 bases between. Looked up from germline, CDR1 is SGHTA and CDR2 is FQGNSA. The CDR3 protein is CASSLSGASYNEQFF. Here the CDR3 DNA reads TGTGCCAGCAGCTTGTCCGGGGCATCCTACAATGAGCAGTTCTTC.

This clonotype was observed at least ten times. A much larger clone lies one base from this, so it may be a read error. V gene TRBV7-2 combines with J gene TRBJ1-2; 7 nucleotides agree with TRBD1. The CDR3 length is 15 residues. Germline loops: CDR1 SGHTA, CDR2 FQGNSA. The CDR3 is CASSLAGGAGYGYPF. CDR3 bases: TGTGCCAGCAGCTTAGCAGGGGGCGCGGGCTATGGCTACCCCTTC. The variable domain in full, with the rest retrieved from reference TRBV7-2 and TRBJ1-2, is GAGVSQSPSNKVTEKGKDVELRCDPISGHTALYWYRQSLGQGLEFLIYFQGNSAPDKSGLPSDRFSAERTGGSVSTLTIQRTQQEDSAVYLCASSLAGGAGYGYPFGSGTRLTVV.

This rearrangement joins TRBV19 to TRBJ2-2; 12 bases fit TRBD1. The CDR3 spans 16 residues. The germline V gene has CDR1 LNHDA and CDR2 SQIVND (reference sequence). With 8 bases clipped from V and 3 bases from J, the junction kept 7 bases outside the gene matches. CDR3 sequence: CASGTGGSGDTGELFF. CDR3 coding DNA: TGTGCCAGTGGGACAGGGGGCAGCGGGGACACCGGGGAGCTGTTTTTT. The full variable domain, in which reference TRBV19 and TRBJ2-2 provide the parts outside the CDR3, is DGGITQSPKYLFRKEGQNVTLSCEQNLNHDAMYWYRQDPGQGLRLIYYSQIVNDFQKGDIAEGYSVSREKKESFPLTVTSAQKNPTAFYLCASGTGGSGDTGELFFGEGSRLTVL.

This clonotype was recorded only once. The chain is built from TRBV19 and TRBJ1-4; D is possibly TRBD1 (6 bases). The CDR3 is 15 amino acids. Germline CDR1 LNHDA, CDR2 SQIVND (reference sequence). V was cut by 6 bases and J by 0 bases, with 11 bases left in between. The CDR3 DNA follows: TGTGCCAGTAGGAGGGGGGCAGCAACTAATGAAAAACTGTTTTTT. Amino acid sequence: CASRRGAATNEKLFF. The full variable domain, rest sourced from reference TRBV19 and TRBJ1-4, is DGGITQSPKYLFRKEGQNVTLSCEQNLNHDAMYWYRQDPGQGLRLIYYSQIVNDFQKGDIAEGYSVSREKKESFPLTVTSAQKNPTAFYLCASRRGAATNEKLFFGSGTQLSVL.

Turning to this clonotype: A read error may be the cause here, since a much bigger clone is one base away. This chain joins TRBV6-2 or TRBV6-3 and TRBJ1-5; no definite D call. Germline values: CDR1 MNHEY, CDR2 SVGEGT. The CDR3 runs to 14 residues. This chain's CDR3 is CASSHSSEIQPQHF. The CDR3 region has the DNA TGTGCCAGCAGTCACTCATCCGAGATTCAGCCCCAGCATTTT.

This clonotype was seen a single time. This rearrangement joins TRBV7-2 to TRBJ2-3; 9 positions match TRBD2. This CDR3 has 13 residues. From germline, CDR1 is SGHTA and CDR2 FQGNSA. With V trimmed by 7 bases and J by 8 bases, 7 bases remained unmatched. CDR3 protein: CASTELAGGTQYF. CDR3 in DNA: TGTGCCAGCACCGAACTAGCGGGCGGTACGCAGTATTTT.

This chain links TRBV6-5 with TRBJ1-5; weak D call: TRBD1 (5 bases). CDR3 length equals 13 residues. CDR1 is MNHEY and CDR2 is SVGAGI in the germline V gene. V was trimmed by 6 bases and J by 6 bases, leaving 12 bases between them. DNA for the CDR3: TGTGCCAGCAGAGAACAGGTATCTCAGCCCCAGCATTTT. Its translation: CASREQVSQPQHF.

This sequence joins TRBV11-2 and TRBJ2-5, with D perhaps TRBD1 (5 bases). CDR1 and CDR2 (germline): SGHAT, FQNNGV. Trimming pared 1 base from V and 8 bases from J, leaving 5 bases between. This CDR3 is 11 amino acids long. As DNA, the CDR3 is TGTGCCAGCAGCTTAGGGACAACCCAGTACTTC. Protein product: CASSLGTTQYF.

V usage is TRBV15 and J usage is TRBJ2-1; 9 bases fit TRBD2. The CDR3 is 16 residues long. Per germline, CDR1 LNHNV and CDR2 YYDKDF (reference sequence). After removal of 0 bases from V and 4 bases from J, the junction contained 4 bases not matched to a gene. DNA for the CDR3: TGTGCCACCAGCAGAGATAGCGGGAGCAAATACAATGAGCAGTTCTTC. Translation: CATSRDSGSKYNEQFF.

In this sample, this clonotype turned up many times. This sequence joins TRBV4-1 and TRBJ2-1; 12 bases match TRBD2. The V gene's germline CDR1 is MGHRA and CDR2 YSYEKL. The junction had 5 bases not matched to a gene; V was cut back by 5 bases and J by 6 bases. This CDR3 region has 15 residues. This chain's CDR3 is CASSYQTSGSNEQFF. CDR3 DNA: TGCGCCAGCAGCTACCAGACTAGCGGGAGCAATGAGCAGTTCTTC.

The table lists this clonotype with many counts. CDR3 nucleotide sequence: TGTGCCAGCAGCTTATCGTATGGGACTGAAGCTTTCTTT. It translates to CASSLSYGTEAFF. J is TRBJ1-1 and V is TRBV5-5; D not certain. The CDR3 covers 13 residues. Germline CDR1 reads SGHKS; CDR2 reads YYEKEE (reference sequence). Trimming removed 2 bases from V and 5 bases from J, with 10 bases in between.

The chain recombines TRBV10-3 with TRBJ1-2; a weak D match, TRBD1 (6 bases). CDR1 is ENHRY, CDR2 SYGVKD, per germline. This CDR3 has 13 residues. V lost 10 bases and J lost 2, with 14 bases in between. CDR3 protein: CASRRGENYGYTF. The CDR3 DNA is TGTGCCAGCCGCAGGGGAGAGAACTATGGCTACACCTTC.

For this clonotype: A much bigger clone sits one base away, suggesting this may be a read error. The CDR3, as DNA: TGTGCCAGCAGCTTGGGGGGGGGTCTCACTGAAGCTTTCTTT. Translated, it gives CASSLGGGLTEAFF. V is TRBV7-2 and J is TRBJ1-1, with a tentative D call TRBD1 (5 bases). CDR3 length equals 14 residues. V lost 3 bases and J 4 bases, leaving 12 bases between the germline ends. Germline CDR1 reads SGHTA; CDR2 reads FQGNSA.

CDR3 in amino acids: CAISESGGAANTGELFF. In DNA, the CDR3 is TGTGCCATCAGTGAGTCAGGAGGAGCCGCGAACACCGGGGAGCTGTTTTTT. The chain is built from TRBV10-3 and TRBJ2-2, with D possibly being TRBD2 (5 bases). Between the trimmed V and J ends, which lost 0 bases and 0 bases, there was a span of 11 bases. The CDR3 length is 17 residues. Germline CDR1 and CDR2: ENHRY and SYGVKD.

The chain carries TRBV7-9 and TRBJ2-1, with a tentative D call TRBD1 (8 bases). The CDR3 is 18 residues long. Germline values: CDR1 SEHNR, CDR2 FQNEAQ (reference sequence). Trimming cost V 5 bases and J 1 base, with 21 bases left between them. The CDR3 loop is CASSSGTGAGPSYNEQFF. The CDR3 coding sequence is TGTGCCAGCAGCAGCGGGACAGGAGCGGGGCCGTCCTACAATGAGCAGTTCTTC.

This clonotype was seen once. The conserved phenylalanine or tryptophan is not found at the CDR3 terminus, so this likely reflects a read error. The chain uses TRBV5-4 and TRBJ2-3; D is possibly TRBD1 (5 bases). The last part of the DNA fits TRBJ1-5 better; the J call may be wrong. Germline V gene sequence: CDR1 SGHNT, CDR2 YYREEE (reference sequence). CDR3 length: 16 amino acids. This CDR3 reads CASSLVTTPDTDTQHL. DNA for the CDR3: TGTGCCAGCAGCTTGGTCACTACCCCGGACACAGATACGCAGCATCTT.

This clonotype has ten or more counts. A clone one base away is much larger, so this may be a read error. The chain employs TRBV6-1 and TRBJ2-2; 8 bases align to TRBD1. V lost 5 bases, J lost 6 bases, and 11 bases stayed unmatched. CDR1 is MNHNS and CDR2 is SASEGT in the germline V gene. The CDR3 is made up of 16 amino acids. CDR3 in amino acids: CASSPRGTGGPGELFF. In DNA form, the CDR3 reads TGTGCCAGCAGTCCCCGAGGGACAGGTGGTCCCGGGGAGCTGTTTTTT.

Relative to its sample, this clonotype is medium-sized. The chain carries TRBV7-9 and TRBJ2-5, with D possibly being TRBD2 (5 bases). The CDR3 length is 12 residues. V was cut by 5 bases and J by 7 bases, with 11 bases left in between. The germline V gene encodes CDR1 SEHNR and CDR2 FQNEAQ (reference sequence). The DNA for the CDR3 is TGTGCCAGCAGCCCCGCGGCGGGGACCCAGTACTTC. Translation gives CASSPAAGTQYF. Drawing the rest from reference TRBV7-9 and TRBJ2-5, the complete variable domain is DTGVSQNPRHKITKRGQNVTFRCDPISEHNRLYWYRQTLGQGPEFLTYFQNEAQLEKSRLLSDRFSAERPKGSFSTLEIQRTEQGDSAMYLCASSPAAGTQYFGPGTRLLVL.

At least ten counts were recorded for this clonotype. The chain is built from TRBV19 and TRBJ2-7; D ambiguous. The germline CDR1 and CDR2 sequences are LNHDA and SQIVND (reference sequence). V was shortened by 7 bases and J by 0 bases, with 22 bases between the two germline ends. The CDR3 spans 17 residues. The CDR3 coding sequence is TGTGCCAGTAACCCTCACGGACGGCAGTGCCTCTCCTACGAGCAGTACTTC. This codes for CASNPHGRQCLSYEQYF. The whole variable domain, remainder taken from reference TRBV19 and TRBJ2-7, is DGGITQSPKYLFRKEGQNVTLSCEQNLNHDAMYWYRQDPGQGLRLIYYSQIVNDFQKGDIAEGYSVSREKKESFPLTVTSAQKNPTAFYLCASNPHGRQCLSYEQYFGPGTRLTVT.

This rearrangement joins TRBV20-1 to TRBJ2-1, with TRBD2 identical over 7 bases. CDR1 DFQATT and CDR2 SNEGSKA come from the germline V gene (reference sequence). With V trimmed by 2 bases and J by 7 bases, 8 bases remained unmatched. The CDR3 covers 14 residues. CDR3: CSARFGGSSNEQFF. Written as DNA, the CDR3 is TGCAGTGCTAGATTTGGCGGGAGTTCGAATGAGCAGTTCTTC.

This clonotype has only a few counts. The chain carries TRBV6-6 and TRBJ1-6, with 8 bases matching TRBD1. Per germline, CDR1 MNHNY and CDR2 SVGAGI (reference sequence). Trimming cost V 6 bases and J 1 base; bases outside gene matches: 8. The CDR3 contains 17 residues. In nucleotides, the CDR3 is TGTGCCAGCAGCGATCCCCAGGGGGCATCCTATAATTCACCCCTCCACTTT. Protein sequence: CASSDPQGASYNSPLHF.

The rearrangement joins TRBV20-1 to TRBJ2-1; 13 bases map to TRBD2. CDR3 length: 14 amino acids. CDR1 is DFQATT, CDR2 SNEGSKA, per germline (reference sequence). CDR3 in amino acids: CNAQGLAGEREQFF. The CDR3 nucleotides read TGCAATGCCCAAGGACTAGCGGGAGAACGTGAGCAGTTCTTC.

The CDR3 nucleotides read TGCGCCAGCAGCTCCGTTGAGGGCAGGGGTCGATCAGATACGCAGTATTTT. This encodes CASSSVEGRGRSDTQYF. The genes are TRBV5-1 and TRBJ2-3; possibly TRBD1 for D (6 bases). The CDR3 consists of 17 residues. Germline-derived CDR1 and CDR2 are SGHRS and YFSETQ. V was shortened by 3 bases and J by 4 bases, with 21 bases between the two germline ends.

The V and J genes are TRBV24-1 and TRBJ1-2; D is ambiguous. Trimming stripped 5 bases from V and 7 bases from J, with 7 bases between. The CDR3 totals 11 residues. Germline loops: CDR1 KGHDR, CDR2 SFDVKD. This CDR3 is CATSGVLGYTF. CDR3 sequence (DNA): TGTGCCACCAGTGGTGTTCTTGGCTACACCTTC.

This rearrangement joins TRBV9 to TRBJ1-1; no firm D call. V lost 3 bases and J 5 bases, leaving 14 bases between the germline ends. The CDR3 covers 14 residues. Germline CDR1 is SGDLS and CDR2 is YYNGEE. The CDR3 DNA reads TGTGCCAGCAGCGCAGATGAGGGAGGGACTGAAGCTTTCTTT. Its protein is CASSADEGGTEAFF.

The gene calls are TRBV7-2 and TRBJ2-1, with 13 bases lining up with TRBD2. The CDR3 sequence is 16 residues long. Trimming removed 0 bases from V and 10 bases from J; junction bases left unmatched: 6. CDR1 is SGHTA, CDR2 FQGNSA, per germline. CDR3 DNA sequence: TGTGCCAGCAGCTTAGCGGGTGGACTAGCGGGAGAAGAGCAGTTCTTC. The encoded protein is CASSLAGGLAGEEQFF.

The rearrangement joins TRBV2 to TRBJ2-5; possible D gene TRBD2, 5 bases. CDR1 SNHLY and CDR2 FYNNEI come from the germline V gene. V dropped 5 bases and J dropped 0 bases, with 13 bases sitting between them. CDR3 length: 15 residues. CDR3 amino acids: CASSKELADQETQYF. CDR3 in DNA: TGTGCCAGCAGTAAAGAGCTAGCAGACCAAGAGACCCAGTACTTC.

This clonotype turned up a few times. This rearrangement joins TRBV20-1 to TRBJ2-7, with 9 nucleotides matching TRBD1. The germline gives CDR1 DFQATT, CDR2 SNEGSKA (reference sequence). The CDR3 has 14 amino acids. Trimming took 4 bases from V and 5 from J; bases not matched to a gene: 9. The DNA of the CDR3 is TGCAGTGCTATAAGCGACAGGGGGAGAAACGAGCAGTACTTC. Translated, it gives CSAISDRGRNEQYF.

This clonotype came up many times. The gene calls are TRBV3-1 and TRBJ2-3; weak D call: TRBD1 (5 bases). Germline assignment: CDR1 LGHDT and CDR2 YNNKEL (reference sequence). Trimming pared 2 bases from V and 8 bases from J, leaving 14 bases between. The CDR3 contains 14 residues. The CDR3: CASSQLGGQATQYF. The DNA of the CDR3 is TGTGCCAGCAGCCAATTGGGTGGACAAGCTACGCAGTATTTT.